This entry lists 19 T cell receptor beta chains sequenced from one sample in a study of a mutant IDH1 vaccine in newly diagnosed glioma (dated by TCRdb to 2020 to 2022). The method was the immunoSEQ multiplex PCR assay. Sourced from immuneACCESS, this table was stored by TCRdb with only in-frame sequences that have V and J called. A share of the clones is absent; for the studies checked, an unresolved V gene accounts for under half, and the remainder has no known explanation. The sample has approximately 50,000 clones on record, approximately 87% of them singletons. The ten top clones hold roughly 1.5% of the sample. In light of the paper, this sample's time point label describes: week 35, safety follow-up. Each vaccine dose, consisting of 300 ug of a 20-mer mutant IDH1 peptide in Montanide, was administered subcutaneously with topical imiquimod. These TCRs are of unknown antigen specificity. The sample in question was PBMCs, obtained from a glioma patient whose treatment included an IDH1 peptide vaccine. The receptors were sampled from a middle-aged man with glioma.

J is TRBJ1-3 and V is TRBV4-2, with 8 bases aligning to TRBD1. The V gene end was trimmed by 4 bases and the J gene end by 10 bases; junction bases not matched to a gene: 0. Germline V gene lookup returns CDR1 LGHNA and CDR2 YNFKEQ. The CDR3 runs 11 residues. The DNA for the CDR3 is TGTGCCAGCAGCCGACAGGGGACCATATATTTT. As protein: CASSRQGTIYF.

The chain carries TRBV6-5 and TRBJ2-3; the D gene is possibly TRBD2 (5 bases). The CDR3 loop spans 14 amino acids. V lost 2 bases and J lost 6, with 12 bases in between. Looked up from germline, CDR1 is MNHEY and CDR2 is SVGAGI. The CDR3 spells CASSYRGRGDTQYF. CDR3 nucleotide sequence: TGTGCCAGCAGTTACCGTGGGAGAGGTGATACGCAGTATTTT.

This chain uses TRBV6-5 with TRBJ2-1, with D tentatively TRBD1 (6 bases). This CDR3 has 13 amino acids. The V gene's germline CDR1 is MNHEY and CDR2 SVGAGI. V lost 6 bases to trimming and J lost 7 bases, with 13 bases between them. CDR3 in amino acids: CASSRQDGNEQFF. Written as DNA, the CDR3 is TGTGCCAGCAGCAGACAGGACGGAAATGAGCAGTTCTTC.

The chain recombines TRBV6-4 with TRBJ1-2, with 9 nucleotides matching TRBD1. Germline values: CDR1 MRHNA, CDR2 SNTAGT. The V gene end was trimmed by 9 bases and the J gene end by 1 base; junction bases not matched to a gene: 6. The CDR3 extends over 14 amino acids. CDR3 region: CASSPGQGNYGYTF. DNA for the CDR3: TGTGCCAGTTCCCCGGGACAGGGTAACTATGGCTACACCTTC.

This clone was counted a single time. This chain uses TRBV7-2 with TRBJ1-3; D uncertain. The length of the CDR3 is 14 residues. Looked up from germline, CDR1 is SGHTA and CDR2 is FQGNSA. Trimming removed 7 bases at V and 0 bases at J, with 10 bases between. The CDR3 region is CASTTSDSGNTIYF. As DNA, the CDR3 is TGTGCCAGCACCACTTCAGACTCTGGAAACACCATATATTTT.

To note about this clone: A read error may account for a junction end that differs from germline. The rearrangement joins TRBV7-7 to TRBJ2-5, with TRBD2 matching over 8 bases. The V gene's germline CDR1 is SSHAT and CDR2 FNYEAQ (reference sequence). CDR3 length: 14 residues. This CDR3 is CASSFAGTRETQYF. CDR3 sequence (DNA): TGTGCTAGCAGCTTCGCCGGGACTAGGGAGACCCAGTACTTC.

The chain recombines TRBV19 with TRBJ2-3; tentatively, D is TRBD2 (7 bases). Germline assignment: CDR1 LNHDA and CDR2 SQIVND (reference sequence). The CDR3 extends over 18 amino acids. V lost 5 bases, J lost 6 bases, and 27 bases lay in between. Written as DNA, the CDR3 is TGTGCCAGTAGTCCCAGGGGCGGGAGAGGTCTGGGGCGGGATACGCAGTATTTT. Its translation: CASSPRGGRGLGRDTQYF.

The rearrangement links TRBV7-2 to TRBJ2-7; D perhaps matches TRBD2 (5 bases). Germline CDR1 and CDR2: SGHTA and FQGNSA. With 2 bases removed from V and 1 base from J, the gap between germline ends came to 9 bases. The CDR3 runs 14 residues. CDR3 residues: CASSLMRGSYEQYF. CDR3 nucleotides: TGTGCCAGCAGCTTAATGCGAGGGTCCTACGAGCAGTACTTC.

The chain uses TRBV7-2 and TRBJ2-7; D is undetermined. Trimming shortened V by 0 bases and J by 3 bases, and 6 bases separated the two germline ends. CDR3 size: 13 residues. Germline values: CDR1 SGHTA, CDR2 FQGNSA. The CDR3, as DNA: TGTGCCAGCAGCTTAGCGAGGCTCTACGAGCAGTACTTC. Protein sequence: CASSLARLYEQYF.

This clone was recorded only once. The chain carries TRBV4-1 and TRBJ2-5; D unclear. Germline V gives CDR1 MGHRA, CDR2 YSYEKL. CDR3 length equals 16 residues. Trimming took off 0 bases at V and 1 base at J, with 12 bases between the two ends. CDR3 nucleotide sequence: TGCGCCAGCAGCCAAGATTGGATCATACTCCAAGAGACCCAGTACTTC. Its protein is CASSQDWIILQETQYF.

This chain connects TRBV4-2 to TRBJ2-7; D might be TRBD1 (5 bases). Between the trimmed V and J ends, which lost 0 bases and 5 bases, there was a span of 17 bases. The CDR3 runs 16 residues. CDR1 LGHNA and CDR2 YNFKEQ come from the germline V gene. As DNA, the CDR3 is TGTGCCAGCAGCCAAGATTGGGCCAGGGAAAACAACGAGCAGTACTTC. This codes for CASSQDWARENNEQYF.

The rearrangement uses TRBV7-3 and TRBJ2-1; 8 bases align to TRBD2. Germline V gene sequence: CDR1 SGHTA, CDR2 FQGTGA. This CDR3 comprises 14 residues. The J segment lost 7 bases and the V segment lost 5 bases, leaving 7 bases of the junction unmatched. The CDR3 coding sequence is TGTGCCAGCAGCCCGCGGACTAGCCCAAATGAGCAGTTCTTC. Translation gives CASSPRTSPNEQFF.

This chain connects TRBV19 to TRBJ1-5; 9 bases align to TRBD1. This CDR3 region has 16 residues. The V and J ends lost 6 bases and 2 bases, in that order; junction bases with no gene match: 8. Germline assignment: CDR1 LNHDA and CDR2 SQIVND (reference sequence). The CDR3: CASSLGQGRGNQPQHF. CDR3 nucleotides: TGTGCCAGTAGCCTGGGACAGGGAAGGGGCAATCAGCCCCAGCATTTT.

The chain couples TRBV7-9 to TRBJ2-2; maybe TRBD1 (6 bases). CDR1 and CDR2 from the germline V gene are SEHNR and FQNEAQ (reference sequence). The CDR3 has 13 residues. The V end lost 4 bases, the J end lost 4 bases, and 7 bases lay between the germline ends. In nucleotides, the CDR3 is TGTGCCAGCAGCTCGACAGGCACCGGGGAGCTGTTTTTT. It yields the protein CASSSTGTGELFF.

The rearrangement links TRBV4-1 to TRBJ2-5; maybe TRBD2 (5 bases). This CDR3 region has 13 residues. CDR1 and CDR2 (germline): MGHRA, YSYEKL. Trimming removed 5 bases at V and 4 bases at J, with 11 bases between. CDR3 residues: CASSTRTRETQYF. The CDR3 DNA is TGCGCCAGCAGCACCCGGACTCGAGAGACCCAGTACTTC.

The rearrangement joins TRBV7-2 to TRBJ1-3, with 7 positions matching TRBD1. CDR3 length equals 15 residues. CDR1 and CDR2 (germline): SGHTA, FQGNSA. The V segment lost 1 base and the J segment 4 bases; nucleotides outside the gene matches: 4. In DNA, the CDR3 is TGTGCCAGCAGCTTAGACCAGGGGGTGGGAAACACCATATATTTT. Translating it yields CASSLDQGVGNTIYF.

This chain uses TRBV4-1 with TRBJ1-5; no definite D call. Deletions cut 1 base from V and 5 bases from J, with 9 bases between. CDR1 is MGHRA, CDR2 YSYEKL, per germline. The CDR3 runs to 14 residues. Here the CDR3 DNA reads TGCGCCAGCAGCCAAGGGGGAGGCTATCAGCCCCAGCATTTT. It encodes CASSQGGGYQPQHF.

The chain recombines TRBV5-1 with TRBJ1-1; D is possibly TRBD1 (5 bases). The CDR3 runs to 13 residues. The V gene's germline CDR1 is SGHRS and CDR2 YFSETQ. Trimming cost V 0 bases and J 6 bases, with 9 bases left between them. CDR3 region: CASSLVGAAEAFF. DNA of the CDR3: TGCGCCAGCAGCTTGGTAGGGGCGGCTGAAGCTTTCTTT.

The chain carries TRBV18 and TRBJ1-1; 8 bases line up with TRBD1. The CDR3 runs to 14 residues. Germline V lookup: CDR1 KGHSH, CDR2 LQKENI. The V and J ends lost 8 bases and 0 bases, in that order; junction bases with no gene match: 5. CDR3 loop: CASLGQGLNTEAFF. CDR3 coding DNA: TGTGCCAGCCTAGGACAGGGATTGAACACTGAAGCTTTCTTT.